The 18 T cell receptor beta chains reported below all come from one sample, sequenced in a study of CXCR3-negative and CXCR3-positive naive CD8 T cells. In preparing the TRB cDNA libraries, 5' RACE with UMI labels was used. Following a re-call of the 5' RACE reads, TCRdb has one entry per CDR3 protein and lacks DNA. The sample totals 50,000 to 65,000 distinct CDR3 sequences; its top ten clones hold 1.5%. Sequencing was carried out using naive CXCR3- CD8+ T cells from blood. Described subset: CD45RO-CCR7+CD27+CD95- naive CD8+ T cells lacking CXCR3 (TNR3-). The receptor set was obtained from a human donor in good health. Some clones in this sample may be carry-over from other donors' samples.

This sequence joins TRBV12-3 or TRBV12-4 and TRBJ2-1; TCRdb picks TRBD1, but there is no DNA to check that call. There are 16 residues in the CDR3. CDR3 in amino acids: CASSPERGPRPNEQFF.

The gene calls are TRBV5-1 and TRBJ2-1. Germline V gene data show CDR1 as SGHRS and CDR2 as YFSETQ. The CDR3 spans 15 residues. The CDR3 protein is CASSFSWSSYNEQFF.

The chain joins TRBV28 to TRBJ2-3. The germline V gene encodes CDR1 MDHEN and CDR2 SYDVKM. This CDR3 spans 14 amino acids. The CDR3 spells CASSPSGGTDTQYF.

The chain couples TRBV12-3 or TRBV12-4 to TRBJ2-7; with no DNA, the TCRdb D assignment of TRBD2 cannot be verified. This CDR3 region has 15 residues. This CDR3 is CASSQLAGLSYEQYF.

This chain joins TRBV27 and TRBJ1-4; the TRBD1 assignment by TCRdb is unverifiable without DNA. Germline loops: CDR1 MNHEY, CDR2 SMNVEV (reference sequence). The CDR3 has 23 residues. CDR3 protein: CASSLSSSWRRLGGAETNEKLFF.

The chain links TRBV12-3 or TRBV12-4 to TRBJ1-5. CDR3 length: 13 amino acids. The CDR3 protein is CASSLFKSQPQHF.

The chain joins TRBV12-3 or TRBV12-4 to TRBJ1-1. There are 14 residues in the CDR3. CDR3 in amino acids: CASSFQYSNTEAFF.

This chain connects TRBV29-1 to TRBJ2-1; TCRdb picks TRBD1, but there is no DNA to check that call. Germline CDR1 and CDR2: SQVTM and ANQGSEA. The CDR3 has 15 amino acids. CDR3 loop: CSVHQEGTGYNEQFF.

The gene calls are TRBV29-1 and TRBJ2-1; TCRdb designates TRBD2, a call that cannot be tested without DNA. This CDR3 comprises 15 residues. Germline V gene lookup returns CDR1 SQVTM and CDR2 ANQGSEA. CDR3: CSVDFGAGVGNEQFF.

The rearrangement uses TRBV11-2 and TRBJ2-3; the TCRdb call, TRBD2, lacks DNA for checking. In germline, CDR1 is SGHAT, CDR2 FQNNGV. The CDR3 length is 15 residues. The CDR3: CASSHPGLSTDTQYF.

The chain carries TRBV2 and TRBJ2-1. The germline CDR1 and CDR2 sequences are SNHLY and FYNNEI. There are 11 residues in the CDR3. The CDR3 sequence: CASSPHNEQFF.

CDR3 loop: CSVGRGGPTDTQYF. The chain has TRBV29-1 and TRBJ2-3; TCRdb proposes TRBD1, but this gene call is untestable without DNA. The germline CDR1 and CDR2 sequences are SQVTM and ANQGSEA. CDR3 size: 14 residues.

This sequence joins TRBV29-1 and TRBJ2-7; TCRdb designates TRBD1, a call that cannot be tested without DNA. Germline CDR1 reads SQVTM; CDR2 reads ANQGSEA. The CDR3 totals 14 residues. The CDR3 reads CSALEGSYSGEQYF.

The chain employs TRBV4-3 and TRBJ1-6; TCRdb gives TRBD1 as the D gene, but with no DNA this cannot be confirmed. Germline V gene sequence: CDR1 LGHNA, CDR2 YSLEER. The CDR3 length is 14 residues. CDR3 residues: CASSQDRVGSPLHF.

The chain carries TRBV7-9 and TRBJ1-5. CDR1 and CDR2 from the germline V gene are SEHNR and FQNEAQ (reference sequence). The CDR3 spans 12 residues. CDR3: CASSLAGRPQHF.

This CDR3 is CASSLLGGNNQPQHF. The rearrangement links TRBV7-2 to TRBJ1-5; TCRdb's D call of TRBD1 is untestable without DNA. CDR1 is SGHTA, CDR2 FQGNSA, per germline. This CDR3 has 15 amino acids. Using reference TRBV7-2 and TRBJ1-5 for the parts outside the CDR3, the full variable domain is GAGVSQSPSNKVTEKGKDVELRCDPISGHTALYWYRQSLGQGLEFLIYFQGNSAPDKSGLPSDRFSAERTGGSVSTLTIQRTQQEDSAVYLCASSLLGGNNQPQHFGDGTRLSIL.

The CDR3 sequence: CSVDGTTSEQETQYF. This sequence joins TRBV29-1 and TRBJ2-5; TCRdb picks TRBD2, but there is no DNA to check that call. The CDR3 length is 15 residues. Germline lookup yields CDR1 SQVTM and CDR2 ANQGSEA.

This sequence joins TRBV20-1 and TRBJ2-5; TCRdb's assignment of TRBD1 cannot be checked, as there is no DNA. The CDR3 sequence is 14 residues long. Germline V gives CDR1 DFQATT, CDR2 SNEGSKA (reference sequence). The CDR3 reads CSARDRQELETQYF.